This T cell receptor beta chain was sequenced in a study of PD-1 blockade in classical Hodgkin lymphoma. TCRdb's table, derived via immunoSEQ multiplex PCR, lists solely in-frame clones and lacks some. The sample records more than 40,000 clones, around 75% being singletons. Germline V gives CDR1 SGHRS, CDR2 YFSETQ. The CDR3 is 12 residues long. V was pared by 2 bases and J by 11 bases, with 4 bases of the junction left unmatched. Patients all relapsed after autologous stem cell transplantation, and there was variation in brentuximab vedotin exposure. The material was peripheral blood mononuclear cells (PBMCs), obtained at baseline. The chain employs TRBV5-1 and TRBJ2-1, with 7 positions matching TRBD2. The TCR was taken from a human donor with classical Hodgkin lymphoma. CDR3 in DNA: TGCGCCAGCAGCTTCGGGGGAGGGAAGCAGTTCTTC. Protein: CASSFGGGKQFF.